This T cell receptor beta chain was recovered during a study of radiotherapy plus CTLA-4 blockade in lung cancer. Assay used: immunoSEQ multiplex PCR; TCRdb lists only in-frame clones, some missing. This table has 45,000 to 75,000 clones, over 70% appearing once. The CDR3 length is 17 residues. V dropped 1 base and J dropped 4 bases, with 19 bases sitting between them. Germline assignment: CDR1 SGHTA and CDR2 FQGNSA. Sequences were derived from peripheral blood, sampled from a patient treated with radiotherapy plus ipilimumab. The TCR comes from a human donor with non-small cell lung cancer who had a partial response to radiotherapy plus ipilimumab. The V call is TRBV7-2, the J call TRBJ1-2; D possibly corresponds to TRBD1 (5 bases). In nucleotides, the CDR3 is TGTGCCAGCAGCTTAGGTGCGCAGGGAAAAGTGGGCTATGGCTACACCTTC. Protein product: CASSLGAQGKVGYGYTF.